This T cell receptor (beta chain) is drawn from a study of blood T cell repertoires in COVID-19. This study enrolled people aged roughly 18 to 89 from around 25 US geographic areas. V lost 5 bases and J lost 4, with 14 bases in between. Looked up from germline, CDR1 is LNHDA and CDR2 is SQIVND (reference sequence). The CDR3 is 14 amino acids. Generated by immunoSEQ multiplex PCR, the TCRdb table keeps only in-frame clones and is missing some. The table has 200,000 to 250,000 clones, roughly 86% seen once. The sample taken for sequencing was PBMCs or T cells enriched from blood (not recorded which). This sequence originates from a woman between 45 and 60 years old who had recovered from COVID-19. This chain links TRBV19 with TRBJ1-2; TRBD1 might be the D (5 bases). Here the CDR3 DNA reads TGTGCCAGTAGTCCGCCGACAGTAGGCTATGGCTACACCTTC. Its translation is CASSPPTVGYGYTF.